The next 10 T cell receptor beta chains were all read from a single sample in a study of T cells in localized non-small cell lung cancer (dated by TCRdb to 2018 to 2020). Library preparation employed the immunoSEQ multiplex PCR assay. TCRdb mirrors the immuneACCESS table, restricted to in-frame sequences. Some clones are absent from its copies; in checked studies, under half trace to an unresolved V gene, and the reason for the others is unknown. The table for this sample lists 30,000 to 50,000 clones; roughly 77% of them were counted only once. Less than 35% of the sample lies in the top ten. The sample consisted of PBMCs, taken before any cancer treatment. All receptors come from a woman aged 40 to 75 with stage II squamous cell lung carcinoma.

J is TRBJ2-1 and V is TRBV5-8; D is undetermined. The CDR3 contains 16 residues. The germline CDR1 and CDR2 sequences are SGHTS and YDEGEE. V was cut by 1 base and J by 2 bases, with 13 bases left in between. The CDR3 loop reads CASSLFPGYTYNEQFF. The CDR3, as DNA: TGTGCCAGCAGCTTGTTCCCAGGATACACCTACAATGAGCAGTTCTTC.

The chain carries TRBV7-6 and TRBJ2-3, with 8 bases that match TRBD2. In germline, CDR1 is SGHVS, CDR2 FNYEAQ. Trimming cost V 5 bases and J 6 bases; bases outside gene matches: 13. CDR3 length: 16 amino acids. This CDR3 is CASSLTTRGGTDTQYF. The CDR3 region has the DNA TGTGCCAGCAGCCTTACCACTCGGGGGGGAACCGATACGCAGTATTTT. The full variable domain, with the rest looked up from reference TRBV7-6 and TRBJ2-3, is GAGVSQSPRYKVTKRGQDVALRCDPISGHVSLYWYRQALGQGPEFLTYFNYEAQQDKSGLPNDRFSAERPEGSISTLTIQRTEQRDSAMYRCASSLTTRGGTDTQYFGPGTRLTVL.

CDR3 nucleotides: TGTGCCAGCACCCTGACAGGGGAGGGAGGAGAAGCTTTCTTT. It yields the protein CASTLTGEGGEAFF. This chain connects TRBV6-5 to TRBJ1-1, with 8 bases fitting TRBD1. Losses at the gene ends were 7 bases for V and 8 bases for J; bases not matched to a gene: 12. This CDR3 spans 14 amino acids. Germline V lookup: CDR1 MNHEY, CDR2 SVGAGI.

For the CDR3, the DNA is TGTGCCAGCTCACCGCTGAGGGTCTCTGGGGCCAACGTCCTGACTTTC. Translating gives CASSPLRVSGANVLTF. The chain joins TRBV18 to TRBJ2-6, with D possibly matching TRBD2 (5 bases). The CDR3 extends over 16 amino acids. Trimming took off 3 bases at V and 0 bases at J, with 9 bases between the two ends. Germline V gene lookup returns CDR1 KGHSH and CDR2 LQKENI.

The chain carries TRBV7-2 and TRBJ2-7, with a weak D call TRBD1 (5 bases). The CDR3 contains 16 residues. Trimming shortened V by 2 bases and J by 0 bases, and 14 bases separated the two germline ends. From germline, CDR1 is SGHTA and CDR2 FQGNSA. Here the CDR3 reads CASSLKGHPLSYEQYV. The CDR3, as DNA: TGTGCCAGCAGCTTAAAGGGGCACCCGCTCTCCTACGAGCAGTACGTC.

In this sample, this clone turned up many times. V and J are TRBV7-9 and TRBJ2-7; D gene uncertain. From germline, CDR1 is SEHNR and CDR2 FQNEAQ (reference sequence). V was pared by 5 bases and J by 1 base, with 9 bases between. The CDR3 has 13 residues. The CDR3 region has the DNA TGTGCCAGCAGCCCCGGCGTGTCCTACGAGCAGTACTTC. Translation: CASSPGVSYEQYF.

The chain combines TRBV5-1 with TRBJ2-3, with D perhaps matching TRBD1 or TRBD2 (5 bases each). Deletions cut 3 bases from V and 6 bases from J, with 14 bases between. The CDR3 covers 14 residues. The germline V gene encodes CDR1 SGHRS and CDR2 YFSETQ. The CDR3 DNA reads TGCGCCAGCAGCTGGGACGGCGGCTCGGATACGCAGTATTTT. It codes for CASSWDGGSDTQYF.

This clone was observed a few times. Within the sample, other DNA sequences also encode this same CDR3. The chain recombines TRBV6-1 with TRBJ1-3, with D maybe TRBD1 (5 bases). Per the germline V gene, CDR1 is MNHNS and CDR2 is SASEGT. The CDR3 totals 15 residues. Trimming removed 2 bases from V and 0 bases from J, with 8 bases in between. The CDR3 loop is CASSEMGTSGNTIYF. The CDR3 DNA is TGTGCCAGCAGTGAAATGGGGACCTCTGGAAACACCATATATTTT.

This chain connects TRBV5-4 to TRBJ2-5, with 8 bases aligning to TRBD2. The CDR3 has 14 amino acids. Germline V gene sequence: CDR1 SGHNT, CDR2 YYREEE (reference sequence). V shed 0 bases, J shed 5 bases, and the junction held 3 bases outside the gene matches. The CDR3: CASSLGGGGETQYF. Here the CDR3 DNA reads TGTGCCAGCAGCTTGGGGGGCGGGGGGGAGACCCAGTACTTC.

The chain combines TRBV5-1 with TRBJ2-3; D is ambiguous. Germline V gives CDR1 SGHRS, CDR2 YFSETQ. V dropped 3 bases and J dropped 0 bases, with 8 bases sitting between them. The CDR3 contains 14 residues. CDR3 sequence: CASSSASSTDTQYF. The CDR3 DNA is TGCGCCAGCAGCTCCGCCTCTAGCACAGATACGCAGTATTTT.